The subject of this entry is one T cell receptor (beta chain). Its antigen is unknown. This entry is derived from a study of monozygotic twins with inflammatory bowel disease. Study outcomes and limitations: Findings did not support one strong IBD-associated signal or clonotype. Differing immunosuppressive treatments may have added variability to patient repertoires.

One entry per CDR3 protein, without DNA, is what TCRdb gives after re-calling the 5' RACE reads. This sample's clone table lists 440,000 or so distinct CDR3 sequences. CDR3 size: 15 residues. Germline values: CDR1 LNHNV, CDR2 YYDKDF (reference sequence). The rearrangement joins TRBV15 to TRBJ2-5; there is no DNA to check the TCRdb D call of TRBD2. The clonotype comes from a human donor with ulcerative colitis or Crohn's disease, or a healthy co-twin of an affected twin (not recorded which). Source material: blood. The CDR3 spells CASSRDIGPLETQYF.